This TCR beta chain was captured in a study of tumor and adjacent non-tumor tissue in lung cancer. No cell sorting was done before RNA was extracted from the tissue. The library came from three nested PCR rounds adapted from ARM-PCR protocols. TCRdb passed the multiplex PCR reads through MiXCR, listing each CDR3 protein once. In the table there are 68,000 or so distinct CDR3 sequences, 55% to 75% of which are singletons. This sequence was found in a man aged 45-65 years with non-small cell lung cancer. Source material: lung tumor tissue.

In nucleotides, the CDR3 is TGCGCCAGCAGCCAACGGACAGGATGCTTTAAGTCCCAGCATTTT. As protein: CASSQRTGCFKSQHF. The chain combines TRBV4-1 with TRBJ1-5; 7 bases match TRBD1. The CDR3 totals 15 residues. V lost 2 bases to trimming and J lost 11 bases; unmatched junction nucleotides: 12. Germline values: CDR1 MGHRA, CDR2 YSYEKL.